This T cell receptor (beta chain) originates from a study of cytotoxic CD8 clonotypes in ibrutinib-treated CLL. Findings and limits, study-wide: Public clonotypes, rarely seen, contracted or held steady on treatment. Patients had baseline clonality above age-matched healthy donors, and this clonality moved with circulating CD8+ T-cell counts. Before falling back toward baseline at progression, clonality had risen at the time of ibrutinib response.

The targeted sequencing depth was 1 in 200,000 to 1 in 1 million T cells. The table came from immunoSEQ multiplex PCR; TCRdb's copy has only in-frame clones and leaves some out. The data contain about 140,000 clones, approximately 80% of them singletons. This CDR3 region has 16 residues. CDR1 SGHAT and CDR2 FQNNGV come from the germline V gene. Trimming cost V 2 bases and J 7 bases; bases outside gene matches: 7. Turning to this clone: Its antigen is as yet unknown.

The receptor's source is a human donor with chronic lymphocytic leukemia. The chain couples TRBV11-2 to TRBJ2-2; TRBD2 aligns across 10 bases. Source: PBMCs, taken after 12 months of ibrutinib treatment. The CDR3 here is CASSLSLAGAGGELFF. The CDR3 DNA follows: TGTGCCAGCAGCTTAAGTCTAGCGGGAGCGGGCGGGGAGCTGTTTTTT.